These 26 T cell receptor beta chains were all obtained from the same sample, sequenced in a study of blood T cell repertoires in COVID-19. Sequenced by immunoSEQ multiplex PCR; TCRdb stores in-frame clones only, minus some. The sample carries about 100,000 clones, around 90% recorded once. The specimen was peripheral blood. The receptors here all came from a human donor in a cohort sampled during active COVID-19.

The chain links TRBV2 to TRBJ2-7, with TRBD1 matching 7 bases. Losses at the gene ends were 3 bases for V and 2 bases for J; bases not matched to a gene: 7. The CDR3 sequence is 15 residues long. The germline V gene encodes CDR1 SNHLY and CDR2 FYNNEI. CDR3 loop: CASSEVQGIPYEQYF. The CDR3 bases are TGTGCCAGCAGTGAGGTACAGGGGATACCCTACGAGCAGTACTTC.

This chain connects TRBV9 to TRBJ2-2, with a tentative D call TRBD2 (6 bases). Looked up from germline, CDR1 is SGDLS and CDR2 is YYNGEE. Trimming removed 0 bases at V and 4 bases at J, with 10 bases between. The CDR3 totals 15 residues. CDR3 sequence: CASSVAGVGTGELFF. Written as DNA, the CDR3 is TGTGCCAGCAGCGTAGCGGGGGTAGGCACCGGGGAGCTGTTTTTT. Supplemented by reference TRBV9 and TRBJ2-2, the full variable domain reads DSGVTQTPKHLITATGQRVTLRCSPRSGDLSVYWYQQSLDQGLQFLIQYYNGEERAKGNILERFSAQQFPDLHSELNLSSLELGDSALYFCASSVAGVGTGELFFGEGSRLTVL.

The V and J genes are TRBV6-5 and TRBJ2-1; a weak D match, TRBD1 (5 bases). Trimming cost V 7 bases and J 3 bases, with 10 bases left between them. The CDR3 length is 13 residues. CDR1 and CDR2 (germline): MNHEY, SVGAGI. The CDR3: CASKIRVYNEQFF. CDR3 DNA: TGTGCCAGCAAGATCAGGGTCTACAATGAGCAGTTCTTC.

The genes are TRBV3-1 (or the pseudogene TRBV3-2) and TRBJ1-2; TRBD1 matches at 11 bases. CDR1 is LGHDT, CDR2 YNNKEL, per germline (reference sequence). The CDR3 loop spans 16 amino acids. V trimming: 2 bases; J trimming: 7 bases; junction bases outside the gene matches: 9. Written as DNA, the CDR3 is TGTGCCAGCAGCCAACTAACACCGGGACAGGGGGGTGGCTACACCTTC. Translating gives CASSQLTPGQGGGYTF.

The V gene is TRBV7-2, the J gene TRBJ2-7; 9 positions match TRBD1. Trimming at V came to 3 bases and at J to 5 bases, leaving 5 bases not matched to a gene. Germline CDR1 SGHTA, CDR2 FQGNSA. The CDR3 is 14 amino acids. The CDR3 reads CASSFRTGADEQYF. As DNA, the CDR3 is TGTGCCAGCAGCTTCCGGACAGGGGCAGACGAGCAGTACTTC.

This CDR3 reads CASSLTGRSSPTDTQYF. Written as DNA, the CDR3 is TGTGCCAGCAGCTTAACTGGGAGGTCCTCCCCCACAGATACGCAGTATTTT. The rearrangement uses TRBV7-3 and TRBJ2-3; D possibly corresponds to TRBD2 (6 bases). Trimming stripped 0 bases from V and 2 bases from J, with 15 bases between. Per the germline V gene, CDR1 is SGHTA and CDR2 is FQGTGA. CDR3 size: 17 residues.

In DNA form, the CDR3 reads TGTGCCAGCAGTTTTGGAATCCGTAGGGAGATTGGAAACACCATATATTTT. Protein: CASSFGIRREIGNTIYF. The rearrangement uses TRBV28 and TRBJ1-3; the D is unclear. The CDR3 runs 17 residues. V lost 3 bases to trimming and J lost 3 bases, with 18 bases between them. CDR1 MDHEN and CDR2 SYDVKM come from the germline V gene.

The genes are TRBV5-1 and TRBJ1-3; 7 nucleotides line up with TRBD1. The V segment lost 5 bases and the J segment 7 bases; nucleotides outside the gene matches: 15. This CDR3 has 16 amino acids. The germline CDR1 and CDR2 sequences are SGHRS and YFSETQ. This CDR3 reads CASRLRPTGEWNTIYF. The DNA for the CDR3 is TGCGCCAGCAGATTGCGGCCTACAGGGGAGTGGAACACCATATATTTT.

The chain is built from TRBV28 and TRBJ2-2, with TRBD1 matching over 8 bases. The CDR3 has 16 amino acids. Germline lookup yields CDR1 MDHEN and CDR2 SYDVKM. Trimming cost V 6 bases and J 1 base; bases outside gene matches: 7. CDR3 in DNA: TGTGCCAGCAGGCAGGGGGCGTTGGTGAACACCGGGGAGCTGTTTTTT. This codes for CASRQGALVNTGELFF.

CDR3 in amino acids: CAWRKTSGLESYEQYF. The CDR3 DNA reads as TGTGCCTGGAGGAAGACTAGCGGGTTGGAATCCTACGAGCAGTACTTC. V and J are TRBV30 and TRBJ2-7; TRBD2 matches at 10 bases. V dropped 3 bases and J dropped 1; count of bases not matched to a gene: 9. The CDR3 has 16 amino acids. The V gene's germline CDR1 is GTSNPN and CDR2 SVGIG (reference sequence).

The rearrangement joins TRBV28 to TRBJ1-3; D is perhaps TRBD1 (6 bases). V lost 3 bases and J lost 2, with 8 bases in between. Per germline, CDR1 MDHEN and CDR2 SYDVKM. CDR3 length: 14 amino acids. Here the CDR3 reads CASSLAGAGNTIYF. In nucleotides, the CDR3 is TGTGCCAGCAGTTTGGCAGGGGCTGGAAACACCATATATTTT.

V and J are TRBV3-1 (or the pseudogene TRBV3-2) and TRBJ2-1; TRBD2 matches at 11 bases. Germline V gene data show CDR1 as LGHDT and CDR2 as YNNKEL (reference sequence). This CDR3 contains 18 residues. V was pared by 7 bases and J by 7 bases, with 18 bases of the junction left unmatched. CDR3 sequence (DNA): TGTGCCAGCAACCTCCCCACTAGCGGGAGCCACTGGAAGAATGAGCAGTTCTTC. Amino acids: CASNLPTSGSHWKNEQFF.

The chain joins TRBV6-4 to TRBJ2-2; the match to TRBD2 covers 11 bases. Germline CDR1 MRHNA, CDR2 SNTAGT. Germline trimming cut 4 bases from V and 8 bases from J; bases unmatched to any gene: 3. The CDR3 spans 14 residues. The CDR3 protein is CASSALAGEGELFF. The CDR3 DNA reads TGTGCCAGCAGTGCACTAGCGGGAGAGGGGGAGCTGTTTTTT.

The gene calls are TRBV9 and TRBJ2-7, with TRBD2 identical over 11 bases. This CDR3 region has 15 residues. Losses at the gene ends were 5 bases for V and 3 bases for J; bases not matched to a gene: 7. CDR1 SGDLS and CDR2 YYNGEE come from the germline V gene. The DNA for the CDR3 is TGTGCCAGCAGTCCCGGGACTAGCGGTCACTACGAGCAGTACTTC. Translated: CASSPGTSGHYEQYF.

The V and J genes are TRBV6-1 and TRBJ2-7, with D possibly being TRBD1 (5 bases). Trimming shortened V by 2 bases and J by 6 bases, and 8 bases separated the two germline ends. The CDR3 sequence is 12 residues long. The V gene's germline CDR1 is MNHNS and CDR2 SASEGT. CDR3 loop: CASSELRGEQYF. Written as DNA, the CDR3 is TGTGCCAGCAGTGAATTAAGGGGCGAGCAGTACTTC.

The chain combines TRBV2 with TRBJ2-1, with 14 nucleotides matching TRBD2. Germline CDR1 is SNHLY and CDR2 is FYNNEI. The ends lost 2 bases at V and 8 bases at J; junction bases unmatched: 17. This CDR3 is 20 amino acids long. CDR3 DNA sequence: TGTGCCAGCAGTGAATGGAACTGGACTAGCGGGAGGCTTGTATTCGATGAGCAGTTCTTC. This sequence encodes CASSEWNWTSGRLVFDEQFF.

The chain joins TRBV4-2 to TRBJ2-2; D not certain. The germline gives CDR1 LGHNA, CDR2 YNFKEQ. V shed 4 bases and J shed 2 bases, with 11 bases lying between them. This CDR3 has 15 amino acids. In DNA form, the CDR3 reads TGTGCCAGCAGCCTTTTAACAGATAACACCGGGGAGCTGTTTTTT. It specifies CASSLLTDNTGELFF.

The chain couples TRBV7-9 to TRBJ2-2; D not certain. CDR1 and CDR2 from the germline V gene are SEHNR and FQNEAQ (reference sequence). V lost 2 bases and J lost 0, with 13 bases in between. The CDR3 runs 17 residues. The chain's CDR3 is CASSLSLGWSNTGELFF. The CDR3 region has the DNA TGTGCCAGCAGCTTATCGCTCGGGTGGTCGAACACCGGGGAGCTGTTTTTT.

The rearrangement links TRBV28 to TRBJ1-6; TRBD1 agrees at 7 bases. This CDR3 has 13 residues. The V and J ends lost 9 bases and 7 bases, in that order; junction bases with no gene match: 6. The V gene's germline CDR1 is MDHEN and CDR2 SYDVKM. The CDR3 loop is CASREGANSPLHF. The CDR3 bases are TGTGCCAGTCGTGAGGGGGCGAATTCACCCCTCCACTTT. The variable domain in full, completed from reference TRBV28 and TRBJ1-6, reads DVKVTQSSRYLVKRTGEKVFLECVQDMDHENMFWYRQDPGLGLRLIYFSYDVKMKEKGDIPEGYSVSREKKERFSLILESASTNQTSMYLCASREGANSPLHFGNGTRLTVT.

This clone was seen only a few times. The J gene is TRBJ1-1, the V gene TRBV28; D gene uncertain. Trimming shortened V by 1 base and J by 0 bases, and 12 bases separated the two germline ends. The germline gives CDR1 MDHEN, CDR2 SYDVKM. This CDR3 is built from 16 residues. CDR3 nucleotides: TGTGCCAGCAGTTTATCCGTGCGTGGGCTGAACACTGAAGCTTTCTTT. The encoded protein is CASSLSVRGLNTEAFF. Based on the CDR3 plus reference TRBV28 and TRBJ1-1, the full variable domain is DVKVTQSSRYLVKRTGEKVFLECVQDMDHENMFWYRQDPGLGLRLIYFSYDVKMKEKGDIPEGYSVSREKKERFSLILESASTNQTSMYLCASSLSVRGLNTEAFFGQGTRLTVV.

This chain connects TRBV10-2 to TRBJ2-1; 15 bases fit TRBD2. V dropped 5 bases and J dropped 7; count of bases not matched to a gene: 15. This CDR3 has 19 residues. CDR1 and CDR2 from the germline V gene are WSHSY and SAAADI. This CDR3 is CASSPDSGLAGGQSNEQFF. CDR3 coding DNA: TGCGCCAGCAGTCCCGATTCAGGACTAGCGGGGGGGCAATCTAATGAGCAGTTCTTC.

The chain joins TRBV7-7 to TRBJ2-7, with 11 positions matching TRBD2. V shed 5 bases, J shed 4 bases, and the junction held 10 bases outside the gene matches. The germline CDR1 and CDR2 sequences are SSHAT and FNYEAQ (reference sequence). This CDR3 is built from 16 residues. The CDR3 region has the DNA TGTGCCAGCAGCCCCCGGCCGGGACTAGCGGTGTACGAGCAGTACTTC. This codes for CASSPRPGLAVYEQYF.

The chain joins TRBV11-3 to TRBJ2-1; D may be TRBD2 (6 bases). Per germline, CDR1 SGHNT and CDR2 YENEEA. Trimming left V 5 bases short and J 5 bases short, with 16 bases between. CDR3 size: 15 residues. CDR3 coding DNA: TGTGCCAGCAGCCTCCTCGCGGGGCGGGACAATGAGCAGTTCTTC. The encoded protein is CASSLLAGRDNEQFF.

This clone has only one observation. The chain employs TRBV2 and TRBJ2-1; D might be TRBD1 (5 bases). V was trimmed by 5 bases and J by 7 bases, leaving 12 bases between them. Germline assignment: CDR1 SNHLY and CDR2 FYNNEI. The CDR3 is made up of 13 amino acids. In DNA form, the CDR3 reads TGTGCCAGCAGTCGCAGGGTCGATAATGAGCAGTTCTTC. Protein product: CASSRRVDNEQFF.

This chain joins TRBV5-4 and TRBJ2-3; tentatively, D is TRBD1 (5 bases). With 4 bases removed from V and 10 bases from J, the gap between germline ends came to 10 bases. This CDR3 comprises 11 residues. From germline, CDR1 is SGHNT and CDR2 YYREEE (reference sequence). Here the CDR3 DNA reads TGTGCCAGCAGCAACCTAGGGGCGCAGTATTTT. Translation: CASSNLGAQYF. Drawing the rest from reference TRBV5-4 and TRBJ2-3, the complete variable domain is ETGVTQSPTHLIKTRGQQVTLRCSSQSGHNTVSWYQQALGQGPQFIFQYYREEENGRGNFPPRFSGLQFPNYSSELNVNALELDDSALYLCASSNLGAQYFGPGTRLTVL.

The genes are TRBV9 and TRBJ2-7; 7 positions agree with TRBD2. Germline assignment: CDR1 SGDLS and CDR2 YYNGEE. The junction had 5 bases not matched to a gene; V was cut back by 2 bases and J by 3 bases. This CDR3 region has 14 residues. The CDR3 coding sequence is TGTGCCAGCAGCGTGGCCGGGACTAACTACGAGCAGTACTTC. Protein: CASSVAGTNYEQYF.